This T cell receptor beta chain emerged from a study of human T cells and chemical hapten exposure. This clonotype was counted a few times. Germline and junction disagree at one end, which may indicate a read error. The CDR3 contains 12 residues. The germline gives CDR1 MNHNY, CDR2 SVGAGI (reference sequence). Sample time point: pre-sensitization, week 0. The treatment denotes: therapeutic diphenylcyclopropenone sensitization with weekly scalp DPC. TCRdb ran MiXCR on the RACE reads and lists one entry per CDR3 protein. The sample lists around 330,000 distinct CDR3 sequences, 4.5% to 5.5% occurring once.

V is TRBV6-6 and J is TRBJ1-5; D may be TRBD1 (5 bases). Sequenced here: whole blood, sampled in connection with sensitization to the hapten diphenylcyclopropenone (DPC). The TCR was taken from a woman younger than 30 with alopecia areata. Some clones in this sample may be carry-over from other donors' samples. CDR3 coding DNA: TGTGCCAGCAGTTATAGGGACGGAGAATCCTTTTTT. It yields the protein CASSYRDGESFF.